The T cell receptor (beta chain) described here comes from a study of vaccination and CD4 T cells after COVID-19 (dated by TCRdb to 2021 to 2024). With regard to the full study: Every convalescent patient had a positive nasal swab PCR test for SARS-CoV-2, with mild disease in 8 to 10 patients and severe disease in one. The convalescent cohort comprised six males and four females, including two Hispanic individuals, seven Caucasians, two Asians and one multiracial person. Participants received two doses of either the Pfizer-BioNTech BNT162b2 vaccine (n=8) or the Moderna mRNA-1273 vaccine (n=2). Post-COVID blood samples were collected from convalescent patients a median of around 96 days after diagnosis, with a range of about 35 to 170 days. Post-vaccine blood samples were collected a median of about 66 days after the second vaccine dose, ranging from about 12 to 241 days. For stimulating the cultures, overlapping spike peptide pools were used, derived from SARS-CoV-2 as well as from the common cold coronaviruses HCoV-NL63, HCoV-OC43 and HCoV-229E. Control cultures used a CEFX viral epitope pool as positive control, an HIV-1 Nef peptide pool as negative control, or no peptide. In ten to eleven COVID-19 convalescent patients and a few infection-naive healthy vaccine recipients, researchers compared the spike-specific CD4+ TCR repertoire from before mRNA vaccination with the repertoire from after.

Comment on this clonotype: Its antigen target is currently unknown. No quality values exist for individual bases; no much larger clone is one base distant.

What this sample's treatment or condition label stands for: 10-day PBMC culture with coronavirus spike peptide pools or control peptides (ViraFEST assay). The ViraFEST assay, used in the study, expanded antigen-specific T cells with peptide pools and then identified the expanded clonotypes through TCR sequencing. The convalescent patients' positive SARS-CoV-2 PCR tests were from March to December 2020, which was before the Alpha, Beta and Delta variants emerged in the United States. Each well held 2 million to 2.5 million PBMCs cultured with around 10 ug/ml peptide pools in IMDM containing 5% human AB serum and roughly 9.3 IU/ml IL-2. On days 3 and 7, half of the culture medium was replaced with fresh IL-2-containing medium. After ten to eleven days of culture, CD4+ T cells were isolated by negative selection using the EasySep CD4+ T cell isolation kit. Ficoll-Paque Plus gradient centrifugation was used to isolate PBMCs from whole blood, and the isolated PBMCs were then either used fresh or cryopreserved at -140C. Each culture condition was generally run in triplicate wells.

Library preparation employed PCR. TCR sequencing of DNA from cultured CD4+ T cells used the Oncomine TCR Beta short-read assay at the Johns Hopkins FTIC core. The QIAamp micro DNA kit was used to extract genomic DNA from the cultured CD4+ T cells. Oncomine TCR Beta libraries from cultured CD4+ T cells were pooled with unique dual indexes and sequenced on an Illumina iSeq 100. The source study handled its data this way. Non-productive sequences were removed, and CDR3s that did not start with C, did not end with F or W, or were shorter than 7 amino acids were discarded. The MANAFEST web application was used to identify antigen-specific clonotypes by comparing peptide-stimulated wells against reference wells and other culture wells. An FDR below 0.05, an odds ratio above 5, and a productive frequency above 0.1% in at least two of three replicate wells were required for clones to be considered positive. A clonotype was classed as cross-reactive if the clonotype showed significant expansion both in SARS-CoV-2 spike wells and in at least one common cold coronavirus spike condition. Similarity between CDR3 sequences was evaluated in R version 3.6.1 using Levenshtein distances (stringdist) and unrooted phylogenetic trees (ape). Using fastp trimming at Q25 and MiXCR clonotype assembly, TCRdb reanalyzed the public sequencing data and kept in-frame beta chains. Here each entry gathers all rows of one CDR3 protein and keeps the most common genes and DNA. TCRdb, not the original authors, processed these V and J calls. This sample is represented by about 12,000 distinct CDR3 sequences; about 61% of them were singletons. The top ten constitute about 7% of the sample.

The CDR3, from cysteine to phenylalanine, totals 15 residues. Only CDR3 DNA is held: 45 bases, read in frame from base 1. V gives up 5 bases and J gives up 7 bases, and the segment between their germline ends measures 18 bases. The germline V gene encodes CDR1 LNHDA and CDR2 SQIVND (reference sequence). Beyond this particular receptor, the publication reports: The median count of SARS-CoV-2-reactive clonotypes went up from some 23 after infection to 38 after vaccination, although the change was not significant. Relatively few convalescent patients were included in the study, and early timepoints after natural infection were not analyzed. Nearly all vaccine-specific clones in convalescent patients (304 of 307) were mono-reactive for SARS-CoV-2 spike rather than cross-reactive with common cold coronaviruses. In convalescent patients, a median roughly 85% of post-vaccine SARS-CoV-2-reactive clones were detected only after vaccination, and vaccine-specific priming was suggested by this finding.

The rearranged chain carries TRBV19 and TRBJ1-5; too little of a D gene remains to name it. Material: CD4+ T cells from blood, cultured in vitro, obtained before SARS-CoV-2 vaccination. The clonotype was recovered from a human donor who had recovered from COVID-19. The bases are TGTGCCAGTAGTCCCGGTAGGTTCGGGAGGCAGCCCCAGCATTTT. This sequence encodes CASSPGRFGRQPQHF.